The 26 T cell receptor beta chains in this list originate from one sample, sequenced in a study of PD-1 blockade in classical Hodgkin lymphoma. Following autologous stem cell transplantation, relapse occurred in every patient, and exposure to brentuximab vedotin varied. TCRdb keeps only in-frame clones here, not all; method: immunoSEQ multiplex PCR. Among about 90,000 clones listed, about 93% were seen once. Sequences were derived from peripheral blood mononuclear cells (PBMCs), sampled before the second cycle of nivolumab. The origin of the receptors is a human donor with classical Hodgkin lymphoma.

V usage is TRBV30 and J usage is TRBJ1-1; D unclear. The CDR3 is made up of 13 amino acids. V was cut by 3 bases and J by 5 bases, with 13 bases left in between. The germline gives CDR1 GTSNPN, CDR2 SVGIG (reference sequence). The CDR3, as DNA: TGTGCCTGGAGAGAGGCTGTTAGGACTGAAGCTTTCTTT. Its protein is CAWREAVRTEAFF. The full variable domain, rest sourced from reference TRBV30 and TRBJ1-1, is SQTIHQWPATLVQPVGSPLSLECTVEGTSNPNLYWYRQAAGRGLQLLFYSVGIGQISSEVPQNLSASRPQDRQFILSSKKLLLSDSGFYLCAWREAVRTEAFFGQGTRLTVV.

The V and J genes are TRBV6-4 and TRBJ1-5, with a tentative D call TRBD1 (5 bases). The CDR3 runs 15 residues. V dropped 6 bases and J dropped 4 bases, with 16 bases sitting between them. The V gene's germline CDR1 is MRHNA and CDR2 SNTAGT. The CDR3 nucleotides read TGTGCCAGCAGCGAGAACGCAGGGTATAATCAGCCCCAGCATTTT. As protein: CASSENAGYNQPQHF.

The rearrangement uses TRBV7-2 and TRBJ2-2; 7 bases align to TRBD2. The CDR3 spans 14 residues. V trimming: 5 bases; J trimming: 11 bases; junction bases outside the gene matches: 11. Per germline, CDR1 SGHTA and CDR2 FQGNSA. This chain's CDR3 is CASSRDYFSGELFF. CDR3 bases: TGTGCCAGCAGCCGGGACTACTTTTCGGGAGAGCTGTTTTTT.

The V gene is TRBV28, the J gene TRBJ1-4, with D perhaps TRBD1 (5 bases). This CDR3 is 17 amino acids long. Germline V gene lookup returns CDR1 MDHEN and CDR2 SYDVKM. V lost 0 bases to trimming and J lost 3 bases, with 14 bases between them. CDR3 residues: CASSLWGGGVPNEKLFF. The CDR3 DNA is TGTGCCAGCAGTTTATGGGGGGGAGGGGTTCCTAATGAAAAACTGTTTTTT.

The chain joins TRBV29-1 to TRBJ1-2, with D possibly being TRBD1 (6 bases). CDR3 length: 14 amino acids. Germline lookup yields CDR1 SQVTM and CDR2 ANQGSEA. V was shortened by 2 bases and J by 6 bases, with 16 bases between the two germline ends. The CDR3 here is CSVESFRGADGYTF. CDR3 bases: TGCAGCGTTGAATCATTTCGGGGGGCCGATGGCTACACCTTC.

V is TRBV30 and J is TRBJ1-1, with D possibly TRBD1 on 5 matching bases. The CDR3 has 14 amino acids. The germline gives CDR1 GTSNPN, CDR2 SVGIG (reference sequence). The V gene lost 5 bases and the J gene lost 1 base, with 14 bases spanning the gap. CDR3 sequence reads: CAWGWRGGNTEAFF. The CDR3 DNA follows: TGTGCCTGGGGGTGGCGGGGGGGGAACACTGAAGCTTTCTTT.

The J gene is TRBJ1-2, the V gene TRBV30; TRBD1 matches at 9 bases. Germline assignment: CDR1 GTSNPN and CDR2 SVGIG (reference sequence). The CDR3 runs 16 residues. V was pared by 3 bases and J by 4 bases, with 12 bases of the junction left unmatched. CDR3 residues: CAWSTGGLDRGYGYTF. CDR3 bases: TGTGCCTGGAGCACAGGGGGATTGGACAGGGGCTATGGCTACACCTTC.

The CDR3: CAWSWRGRGRVGNTIYF. Written as DNA, the CDR3 is TGTGCCTGGAGTTGGAGAGGCAGGGGGCGAGTTGGAAACACCATATATTTT. The chain couples TRBV30 to TRBJ1-3; 8 nucleotides agree with TRBD1. Losses at the gene ends were 2 bases for V and 3 bases for J; bases not matched to a gene: 12. Germline V CDR1 and CDR2: GTSNPN, SVGIG (reference sequence). The CDR3 has 17 amino acids.

In its sample, this clone was seen once. The rearrangement joins TRBV6-5 to TRBJ1-3; the D gene is possibly TRBD1 (5 bases). There are 15 residues in the CDR3. Germline CDR1 MNHEY, CDR2 SVGAGI. The V end was cut by 6 bases, the J end by 2 bases, with 14 bases between. The CDR3 here is CASRGSRVPGNTIYF. Written as DNA, the CDR3 is TGTGCCAGCAGGGGAAGCAGGGTCCCTGGAAACACCATATATTTT.

J is TRBJ2-6 and V is TRBV28; D could derive from TRBD1 or TRBD2 (5 bases each). The germline V gene has CDR1 MDHEN and CDR2 SYDVKM. The germline V and J ends were trimmed by 10 bases and 0 bases, with 13 bases remaining between them. The CDR3 consists of 15 residues. CDR3 amino acids: CAIEGRASGANVLTF. For the CDR3, the DNA is TGTGCCATCGAGGGGCGGGCCTCTGGGGCCAACGTCCTGACTTTC.

The V call is TRBV5-4, the J call TRBJ2-7; D is ambiguous. The CDR3 is 11 residues long. Germline CDR1 and CDR2: SGHNT and YYREEE (reference sequence). The V end was cut by 2 bases, the J end by 5 bases, with 5 bases between. CDR3 protein: CASSLNDEQYF. The CDR3 DNA reads as TGTGCCAGCAGCTTAAACGACGAGCAGTACTTC. Full variable domain (rest looked up from reference TRBV5-4 and TRBJ2-7): ETGVTQSPTHLIKTRGQQVTLRCSSQSGHNTVSWYQQALGQGPQFIFQYYREEENGRGNFPPRFSGLQFPNYSSELNVNALELDDSALYLCASSLNDEQYFGPGTRLTVT.

J is TRBJ1-2 and V is TRBV30; perhaps TRBD1 as D (5 bases). The V end lost 7 bases, the J end lost 4 bases, and 16 bases lay between the germline ends. The CDR3 contains 13 residues. In germline, CDR1 is GTSNPN, CDR2 SVGIG (reference sequence). CDR3 nucleotide sequence: TGTGCCTACTCTCCAGGGACCCCCTATGGCTACACCTTC. Amino acids: CAYSPGTPYGYTF.

The CDR3 spells CSAGAGVYQPQHF. Here the CDR3 DNA reads TGCAGCGCTGGTGCTGGAGTGTACCAGCCCCAGCATTTT. The rearrangement links TRBV29-1 to TRBJ1-5; D is unclear. V gave up 7 bases and J gave up 7 bases, with 17 bases separating them. Germline loops: CDR1 SQVTM, CDR2 ANQGSEA. This CDR3 region has 13 residues.

The rearrangement links TRBV5-1 to TRBJ2-5, with 15 nucleotides matching TRBD2. The CDR3 contains 17 residues. J gave up 3 bases and V 3 bases, and 6 bases lay outside the gene matches. Germline lookup yields CDR1 SGHRS and CDR2 YFSETQ. The CDR3 nucleotides read TGCGCCAGCAGCTCTGGGACTAGCGGGAGGAGGAAAGAGACCCAGTACTTC. Translation: CASSSGTSGRRKETQYF.

The J gene is TRBJ2-3, the V gene TRBV6-5; D is perhaps TRBD2 (5 bases). CDR1 is MNHEY and CDR2 is SVGAGI in the germline V gene. V lost 9 bases, J lost 4 bases, and 17 bases lay in between. CDR3 length equals 14 residues. Here the CDR3 reads CASQVTGFPDTQYF. CDR3 DNA sequence: TGTGCCAGTCAAGTTACGGGGTTCCCAGATACGCAGTATTTT.

The DNA for the CDR3 is TGTGCCAGCTCACCGTCCGGGACAGGGTTCGACGAGCAGTACTTC. It encodes CASSPSGTGFDEQYF. The chain links TRBV18 to TRBJ2-7, with TRBD1 identical over 9 bases. This CDR3 is built from 15 residues. V dropped 3 bases and J dropped 5; count of bases not matched to a gene: 8. CDR1 and CDR2 (germline): KGHSH, LQKENI.

This clone came up a few times. The gene calls are TRBV28 and TRBJ2-7, with D uncertain. V was pared by 3 bases and J by 2 bases, with 11 bases between. CDR3 size: 14 residues. The V gene's germline CDR1 is MDHEN and CDR2 SYDVKM. CDR3 protein: CASSFSGHAYEQYF. CDR3 DNA: TGTGCCAGCAGTTTCTCCGGGCATGCCTACGAGCAGTACTTC.

The chain carries TRBV27 and TRBJ1-5; perhaps TRBD1 as D (5 bases). Germline V gene data show CDR1 as MNHEY and CDR2 as SMNVEV (reference sequence). The CDR3 consists of 15 residues. The germline V and J ends were trimmed by 5 bases and 5 bases, with 16 bases remaining between them. The CDR3 reads CASSLTPGPYQPQHF. As DNA, the CDR3 is TGTGCCAGCAGTCTCACTCCGGGGCCGTATCAGCCCCAGCATTTT.

The chain carries TRBV28 and TRBJ1-4, with D possibly matching TRBD1 (6 bases). The V and J ends lost 1 base and 10 bases respectively, with 22 bases between them. The length of the CDR3 is 17 residues. From germline, CDR1 is MDHEN and CDR2 SYDVKM. CDR3 residues: CASSLFGDNPLSGKLFF. CDR3 in DNA: TGTGCCAGCAGTTTATTTGGGGACAACCCTTTGTCTGGAAAACTGTTTTTT.

The chain carries TRBV18 and TRBJ1-1; no clear D. With 5 bases removed from V and 1 base from J, the gap between germline ends came to 8 bases. Germline V gene lookup returns CDR1 KGHSH and CDR2 LQKENI. The CDR3 runs to 13 residues. CDR3 protein: CASSGKQNTEAFF. CDR3 DNA sequence: TGTGCCAGCTCAGGCAAGCAGAACACTGAAGCTTTCTTT.

The V gene is TRBV9, the J gene TRBJ2-2; D possibly corresponds to TRBD2 (5 bases). Germline values: CDR1 SGDLS, CDR2 YYNGEE. The length of the CDR3 is 18 residues. V lost 0 bases and J lost 1, with 16 bases in between. The CDR3 is CASSVASWPAVNTGELFF. The CDR3 DNA reads TGTGCCAGCAGCGTAGCTAGTTGGCCAGCGGTGAACACCGGGGAGCTGTTTTTT.

V gene TRBV7-2 combines with J gene TRBJ1-3, with 9 bases lining up with TRBD1. Trimming cost V 4 bases and J 4 bases; bases outside gene matches: 5. The CDR3 is made up of 15 amino acids. Germline CDR1 SGHTA, CDR2 FQGNSA. This chain's CDR3 is CASSWGQGFGNTIYF. The CDR3 bases are TGTGCCAGCAGCTGGGGACAGGGTTTCGGAAACACCATATATTTT.

Only one count was recorded for this clone. This chain uses TRBV7-9 with TRBJ2-2; the match to TRBD2 covers 9 bases. Germline V gene data show CDR1 as SEHNR and CDR2 as FQNEAQ (reference sequence). V dropped 5 bases and J dropped 4; count of bases not matched to a gene: 8. The CDR3 has 16 residues. The CDR3, as DNA: TGTGCCAGCAGCCCCCGAGGTAGCGGGAGCACCGGGGAGCTGTTTTTT. Amino acid sequence: CASSPRGSGSTGELFF.

The V call is TRBV6-6, the J call TRBJ2-2; 7 bases fit TRBD1. The ends lost 5 bases at V and 1 base at J; junction bases unmatched: 1. This CDR3 comprises 14 residues. From germline, CDR1 is MNHNY and CDR2 SVGAGI (reference sequence). The CDR3: CASSRTGNTGELFF. CDR3 in DNA: TGTGCCAGCAGTCGGACAGGGAACACCGGGGAGCTGTTTTTT.

V is TRBV5-1 and J is TRBJ1-3; D remains ambiguous. This CDR3 comprises 13 residues. Trimming shortened V by 8 bases and J by 2 bases, and 11 bases separated the two germline ends. Germline V lookup: CDR1 SGHRS, CDR2 YFSETQ. The CDR3 here is CASKPWTGNTIYF. DNA of the CDR3: TGCGCCAGTAAACCCTGGACTGGAAACACCATATATTTT.

This rearrangement joins TRBV5-1 to TRBJ2-3; 8 nucleotides align to TRBD1. Germline CDR1 SGHRS, CDR2 YFSETQ. Trimming at V came to 4 bases and at J to 0 bases, leaving 7 bases not matched to a gene. CDR3 length: 16 residues. The CDR3 DNA follows: TGCGCCAGCAGCCCAGGACAGGGCCCCAGCACAGATACGCAGTATTTT. Amino acid sequence: CASSPGQGPSTDTQYF.